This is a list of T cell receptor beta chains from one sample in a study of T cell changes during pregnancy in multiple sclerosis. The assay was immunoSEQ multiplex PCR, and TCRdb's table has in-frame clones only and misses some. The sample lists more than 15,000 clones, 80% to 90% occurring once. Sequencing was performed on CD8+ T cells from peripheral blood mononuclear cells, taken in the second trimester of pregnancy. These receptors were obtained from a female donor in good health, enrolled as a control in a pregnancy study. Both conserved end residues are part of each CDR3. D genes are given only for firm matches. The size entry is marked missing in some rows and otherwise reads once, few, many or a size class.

CDR3nt: TGTGCCAGCAGTGAAGCGCGGTTGTACGAGCAGTACTTC; CDR3aa: CASSEARLYEQYF; d_gene: NA; v_gene: TRBV2; abundance: NA; j_gene: TRBJ2-7
CDR3nt: TGTGCCAGCAGTTTCGAGCTCACCTACGAGCAGTACTTC; CDR3aa: CASSFELTYEQYF; d_gene: NA; v_gene: TRBV28; abundance: NA; j_gene: TRBJ2-7
CDR3nt: TGTGCCAGCAGCGGTGATGGGTCAGCGGGGGGCACAGATACGCAGTATTTT; CDR3aa: CASSGDGSAGGTDTQYF; d_gene: TRBD2; v_gene: TRBV9; abundance: NA; j_gene: TRBJ2-3
CDR3nt: TGTGCCAGCTACCCGGGGGTGCTAGTTGGAGATACGCAGTATTTT; CDR3aa: CASYPGVLVGDTQYF; d_gene: NA; v_gene: TRBV7-8; abundance: NA; j_gene: TRBJ2-3
CDR3nt: TGTGCCACCAGCAGAGATCGGGGGGCCAACTCGCTCGGCGGGCTCTTC; CDR3aa: CATSRDRGANSLGGLF; d_gene: NA; v_gene: TRBV15; abundance: once; j_gene: TRBJ2-7
CDR3nt: TGCGCCAGCAGCTTCGGGACAGGGACCTACGAGCAGTACTTC; CDR3aa: CASSFGTGTYEQYF; d_gene: TRBD1; v_gene: TRBV5-1; abundance: NA; j_gene: TRBJ2-7
CDR3nt: TGTGCCAGCAGTTTATCTGCTACTAGGGCCTACGAGCAGTACTTC; CDR3aa: CASSLSATRAYEQYF; d_gene: NA; v_gene: TRBV27; abundance: NA; j_gene: TRBJ2-7
CDR3nt: TGTGCCAGCAGCGTAGGGGGGCGTACTGAAGCTTTCTTT; CDR3aa: CASSVGGRTEAFF; d_gene: NA; v_gene: TRBV9; abundance: few; j_gene: TRBJ1-1
CDR3nt: TGTGCCAGCAGCTTTGCGAGACAGGGTTTGGATCAGCCCCAGCATTTT; CDR3aa: CASSFARQGLDQPQHF; d_gene: TRBD1; v_gene: TRBV5-6; abundance: NA; j_gene: TRBJ1-5
CDR3nt: TGTGCCAGCAGTTTTGGTTGGGCCTCGAGTGACTATGGCTACACCTTC; CDR3aa: CASSFGWASSDYGYTF; d_gene: NA; v_gene: TRBV6-5; abundance: once; j_gene: TRBJ1-2
CDR3nt: TGTGCCAGCAGCTTTCGAAGAGCCACCGGGGAGCTGTTTTTT; CDR3aa: CASSFRRATGELFF; d_gene: NA; v_gene: TRBV5-6; abundance: NA; j_gene: TRBJ2-2
CDR3nt: TGTGCCAGCAGTGAGCGGGGAATTGGTACAGATACGCAGTATTTT; CDR3aa: CASSERGIGTDTQYF; d_gene: NA; v_gene: TRBV6-1; abundance: once; j_gene: TRBJ2-3
CDR3nt: TGTGCCTGGGAGAACTATGGCTACACCTTC; CDR3aa: CAWENYGYTF; d_gene: NA; v_gene: TRBV30; abundance: NA; j_gene: TRBJ1-2
CDR3nt: TGTGCCAGCAGTCGAGGACAGGACCAAGAGACCCAGTACTTC; CDR3aa: CASSRGQDQETQYF; d_gene: TRBD1; v_gene: TRBV7-9; abundance: NA; j_gene: TRBJ2-5
CDR3nt: TGTGCCAGCAGCTGGGGGGACAGCACGTACAATGAGCAGTTCTTC; CDR3aa: CASSWGDSTYNEQFF; d_gene: NA; v_gene: TRBV11-1; abundance: NA; j_gene: TRBJ2-1
CDR3nt: TGTGCCTGGGGCCAGGGGTTAGAGAGTTCACCCCTCCACTTT; CDR3aa: CAWGQGLESSPLHF; d_gene: NA; v_gene: TRBV30; abundance: NA; j_gene: TRBJ1-6
CDR3nt: TGTGCCAGCAGCTTGGTCCGGCAGGGCGTCCCAGATACGCAGTATTTT; CDR3aa: CASSLVRQGVPDTQYF; d_gene: NA; v_gene: TRBV5-4; abundance: NA; j_gene: TRBJ2-3
CDR3nt: TGTGCCAGCTCATCGGGGGGCAGTACCACCGCCGAGCAGTACTTC; CDR3aa: CASSSGGSTTAEQYF; d_gene: NA; v_gene: TRBV28; abundance: NA; j_gene: TRBJ2-7
CDR3nt: TGTGCCAGCAGCGACCGACAGCTCTACGAGCAGTACTTC; CDR3aa: CASSDRQLYEQYF; d_gene: NA; v_gene: TRBV7-9; abundance: NA; j_gene: TRBJ2-7
CDR3nt: TGTGCCAGCAGCTCCGGGACAACGTTCGCTAAGAATGAGCAGTTCTTC; CDR3aa: CASSSGTTFAKNEQFF; d_gene: NA; v_gene: TRBV28; abundance: once; j_gene: TRBJ2-1
CDR3nt: TGTGCCAGCAGTTTGGATGCTAGCGGGGGGCCACAGACGTACGAGCAGTACTTC; CDR3aa: CASSLDASGGPQTYEQYF; d_gene: TRBD2; v_gene: TRBV27; abundance: NA; j_gene: TRBJ2-7
CDR3nt: TGTGCCAGCAGCCCGACACTAGACTCGGCCGATACGCAGTATTTT; CDR3aa: CASSPTLDSADTQYF; d_gene: NA; v_gene: TRBV7-9; abundance: NA; j_gene: TRBJ2-3
CDR3nt: TGTGCCAGCAGTCGAGAGACTAGCGGGGGTCAGCAAGAGACCCAGTACTTC; CDR3aa: CASSRETSGGQQETQYF; d_gene: TRBD2; v_gene: TRBV27; abundance: NA; j_gene: TRBJ2-5
CDR3nt: TGTGCCAGCAGCCAAGAACAGGGAAATCAGCCCCAGCATTTT; CDR3aa: CASSQEQGNQPQHF; d_gene: NA; v_gene: TRBV4-2; abundance: once; j_gene: TRBJ1-5
CDR3nt: TGTGCCAGCGACAATGGGGGGTGGAATTCACCCCTCCACTTT; CDR3aa: CASDNGGWNSPLHF; d_gene: NA; v_gene: TRBV7-9; abundance: NA; j_gene: TRBJ1-6
CDR3nt: TGTGCCAGCAGCGTGAGGACAGGATTGAACTATGGCTACACCTTC; CDR3aa: CASSVRTGLNYGYTF; d_gene: TRBD1; v_gene: TRBV7-9; abundance: NA; j_gene: TRBJ1-2
CDR3nt: TGTGCCAGCAGGGGACTAGCGGGAGGTCCCGGGGAGCTGTTTTTT; CDR3aa: CASRGLAGGPGELFF; d_gene: TRBD2; v_gene: TRBV6-5; abundance: NA; j_gene: TRBJ2-2
CDR3nt: TGCGCCAGCAGCTTCCGCAGGGATACCGGGGAGCTGTTTTTT; CDR3aa: CASSFRRDTGELFF; d_gene: NA; v_gene: TRBV5-1; abundance: NA; j_gene: TRBJ2-2
CDR3nt: TGTGCCAGCAGTTATCGAGGGGAGGTTTACAATGAGCAGTTCTTC; CDR3aa: CASSYRGEVYNEQFF; d_gene: NA; v_gene: TRBV6-5; abundance: NA; j_gene: TRBJ2-1
CDR3nt: TGTGCCAGCAGATCAGGGGGTCTCGGAGCTTTCTTT; CDR3aa: CASRSGGLGAFF; d_gene: TRBD1; v_gene: TRBV2; abundance: NA; j_gene: TRBJ1-1
CDR3nt: TGTGCCAGCAGCCCCCCCCGTACAGGGCTTAACTATGGCTACACCTTC; CDR3aa: CASSPPRTGLNYGYTF; d_gene: NA; v_gene: TRBV11-2; abundance: NA; j_gene: TRBJ1-2
CDR3nt: TGTGCCAGCAGCCCCGGACAGCCCGAGCAGTACTTC; CDR3aa: CASSPGQPEQYF; d_gene: NA; v_gene: TRBV6-6; abundance: NA; j_gene: TRBJ2-7
CDR3nt: TGTGCCAGCAGCCCCGGGACAGGGATCTATGGCTACACCTTC; CDR3aa: CASSPGTGIYGYTF; d_gene: TRBD1; v_gene: TRBV11-3; abundance: few; j_gene: TRBJ1-2
CDR3nt: TGTGCCAGCAGCCCCGCGGGGGGTAGTGCGGGGTATGGCTACACCTTC; CDR3aa: CASSPAGGSAGYGYTF; d_gene: NA; v_gene: TRBV5-8; abundance: NA; j_gene: TRBJ1-2
CDR3nt: TGTGCCACCAGCAGAGGACAGGGGCAGGGGGAGACCCAGTACTTC; CDR3aa: CATSRGQGQGETQYF; d_gene: TRBD1; v_gene: TRBV15; abundance: NA; j_gene: TRBJ2-5
CDR3nt: TGTGCCAGCAGCTCGGACATGACCCCCTACGAGCAGTACTTC; CDR3aa: CASSSDMTPYEQYF; d_gene: NA; v_gene: TRBV5-6; abundance: once; j_gene: TRBJ2-7
CDR3nt: TGTGCCAGCAGTGAATCGGGGTGGAATCAGCCCCAGCATTTT; CDR3aa: CASSESGWNQPQHF; d_gene: NA; v_gene: TRBV2; abundance: NA; j_gene: TRBJ1-5
CDR3nt: TGTGCCATCAGTGAGTCGTCTAGCCGACACTACGAGCAGTACTTC; CDR3aa: CAISESSSRHYEQYF; d_gene: NA; v_gene: TRBV10-3; abundance: NA; j_gene: TRBJ2-7
CDR3nt: TGTGCCAGCAGCTCGACCGGTCGGGACTCTGGAAACACCATATATTTT; CDR3aa: CASSSTGRDSGNTIYF; d_gene: NA; v_gene: TRBV7-6; abundance: NA; j_gene: TRBJ1-3
CDR3nt: TGTGCCAGCAGCTTAATCGACAGGGGGCCTGAAGCTTTCTTT; CDR3aa: CASSLIDRGPEAFF; d_gene: TRBD1; v_gene: TRBV7-9; abundance: NA; j_gene: TRBJ1-1
CDR3nt: TGTGCCAGCAGCTCGGACTACCCTAAAGTCACCGGGGAGCTGTTTTTT; CDR3aa: CASSSDYPKVTGELFF; d_gene: NA; v_gene: TRBV7-6; abundance: NA; j_gene: TRBJ2-2
CDR3nt: TGTGCCAGCAGAGAGCGGGAGTGGTCCTACAATGAGCAGTTCTTC; CDR3aa: CASREREWSYNEQFF; d_gene: TRBD2; v_gene: TRBV2; abundance: NA; j_gene: TRBJ2-1
CDR3nt: TGTGCCAGCAGCTGGGAGGGCCACAATGAGCAGTTCTTC; CDR3aa: CASSWEGHNEQFF; d_gene: TRBD2; v_gene: TRBV5-4; abundance: NA; j_gene: TRBJ2-1
CDR3nt: TGCAGCGTTGTGGGGGGGTCCTACAATGAGCAGTTCTTC; CDR3aa: CSVVGGSYNEQFF; d_gene: TRBD2; v_gene: TRBV29-1; abundance: NA; j_gene: TRBJ2-1
CDR3nt: TGCAGCGTTCAGATAGGGCTAGCGGGAAACAATGAGCAGTTCTTC; CDR3aa: CSVQIGLAGNNEQFF; d_gene: TRBD2; v_gene: TRBV29-1; abundance: NA; j_gene: TRBJ2-1
CDR3nt: TGCGCCAGCAGCTTCGGGACTAGCGGGGCCTCCTACGAGCAGTACTTC; CDR3aa: CASSFGTSGASYEQYF; d_gene: TRBD2; v_gene: TRBV5-1; abundance: NA; j_gene: TRBJ2-7
CDR3nt: TGCAGCGCCGGACAGGGATCCACCTACGAGCAGTACTTC; CDR3aa: CSAGQGSTYEQYF; d_gene: TRBD1; v_gene: TRBV29-1; abundance: NA; j_gene: TRBJ2-7
CDR3nt: TGTGCCAGCTCACCACCGCAGGGCATAACAGATACGCAGTATTTT; CDR3aa: CASSPPQGITDTQYF; d_gene: NA; v_gene: TRBV18; abundance: NA; j_gene: TRBJ2-3